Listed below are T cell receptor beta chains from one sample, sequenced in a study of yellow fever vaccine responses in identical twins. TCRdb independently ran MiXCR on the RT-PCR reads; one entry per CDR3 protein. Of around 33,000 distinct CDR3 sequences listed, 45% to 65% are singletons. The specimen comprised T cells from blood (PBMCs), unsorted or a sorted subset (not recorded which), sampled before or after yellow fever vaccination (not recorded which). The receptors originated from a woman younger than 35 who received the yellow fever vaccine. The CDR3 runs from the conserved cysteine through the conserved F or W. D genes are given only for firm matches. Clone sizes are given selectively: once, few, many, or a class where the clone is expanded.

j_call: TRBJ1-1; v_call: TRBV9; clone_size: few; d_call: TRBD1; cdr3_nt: TGTGCCACCGCACAGGGGGCGAACACTGAAGCTTTCTTT; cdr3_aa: CATAQGANTEAFF
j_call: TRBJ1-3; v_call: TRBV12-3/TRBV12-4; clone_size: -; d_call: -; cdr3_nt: TGTGCCAGCAGTTTAGGGCCATCTGGAAACACCATATATTTT; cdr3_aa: CASSLGPSGNTIYF
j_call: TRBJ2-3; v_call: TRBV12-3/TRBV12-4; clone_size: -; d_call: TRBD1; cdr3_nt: TGTGCCAGCAGCCCACCTACTAGGACAGGTCCCACAGATACGCAGTATTTT; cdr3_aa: CASSPPTRTGPTDTQYF
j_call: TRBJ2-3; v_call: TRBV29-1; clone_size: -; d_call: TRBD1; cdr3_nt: TGCAGCGTCGGGACAGACACAGATACGCAGTATTTT; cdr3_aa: CSVGTDTDTQYF
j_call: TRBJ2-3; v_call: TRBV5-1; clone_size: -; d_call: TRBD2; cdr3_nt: TGCGCCAGCAGCTTACTAGCGGGCACAGATACGCAGTATTTT; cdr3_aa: CASSLLAGTDTQYF
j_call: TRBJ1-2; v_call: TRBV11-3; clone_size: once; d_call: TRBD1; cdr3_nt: TGTGCCAGCAGCTTACAAGGGATGGGGACAGGGCTCAACTATGGCTACACCTTC; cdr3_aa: CASSLQGMGTGLNYGYTF
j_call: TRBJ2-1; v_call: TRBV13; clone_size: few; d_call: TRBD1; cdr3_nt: TGTGCCAGCAGAAAACCGGGACAGATAAACAATGAGCAGTTCTTC; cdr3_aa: CASRKPGQINNEQFF
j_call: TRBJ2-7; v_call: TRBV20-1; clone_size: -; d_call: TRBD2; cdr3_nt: TGCAGTGCTAGAACCCTGACTAGCGACTCCTACGAGCAGTACTTC; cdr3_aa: CSARTLTSDSYEQYF
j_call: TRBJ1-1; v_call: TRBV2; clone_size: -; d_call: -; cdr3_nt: TGTGCCAGCAGAGAGACCAGGGGCACTGAAGCTTTCTTT; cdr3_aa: CASRETRGTEAFF
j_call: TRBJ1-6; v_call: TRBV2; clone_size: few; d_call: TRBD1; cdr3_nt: TGTGCCGGCGGGACAGGGAGCTCCTATAATTCACCCCTCCACTTT; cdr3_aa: CAGGTGSSYNSPLHF
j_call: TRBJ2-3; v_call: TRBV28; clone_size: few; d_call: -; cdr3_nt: TGTGCCAGCGGTAGAAGCACAGATACGCAGTATTTT; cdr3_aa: CASGRSTDTQYF
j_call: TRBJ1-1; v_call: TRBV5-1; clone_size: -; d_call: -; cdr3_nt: TGCGCCAGCAGCTCCAACGCGGGTCTCATGAACACTGAAGCTTTCTTT; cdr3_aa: CASSSNAGLMNTEAFF
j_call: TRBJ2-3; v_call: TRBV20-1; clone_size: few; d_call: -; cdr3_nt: TGCAGTGCCCTGGGGGGTACAGATACGCAGTATTTT; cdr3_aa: CSALGGTDTQYF
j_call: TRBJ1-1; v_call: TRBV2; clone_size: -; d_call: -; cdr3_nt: TGTGCCAGCAACCAGAACACTGAAGCTTTCTTT; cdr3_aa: CASNQNTEAFF
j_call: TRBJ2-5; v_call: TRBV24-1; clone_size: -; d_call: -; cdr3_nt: TGTGCCACCAGTGATGGTAAGGGGATGGAGACCCAGTACTTC; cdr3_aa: CATSDGKGMETQYF
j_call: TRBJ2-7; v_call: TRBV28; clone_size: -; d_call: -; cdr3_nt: TGTGCCAGCAGTTTCGGGGCCCCCATCTACGAGCAGTACTTC; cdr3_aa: CASSFGAPIYEQYF
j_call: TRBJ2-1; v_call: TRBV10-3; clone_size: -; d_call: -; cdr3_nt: TGTGCCATCAGTCAAGACTCAGTCGGATCCTACAATGAGCAGTTCTTC; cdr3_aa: CAISQDSVGSYNEQFF
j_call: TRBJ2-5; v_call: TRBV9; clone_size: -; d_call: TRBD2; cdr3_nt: TGTGCCAGCAGCGTAGCTAGCGGGAGAGAGACCCAGTACTTC; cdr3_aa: CASSVASGRETQYF